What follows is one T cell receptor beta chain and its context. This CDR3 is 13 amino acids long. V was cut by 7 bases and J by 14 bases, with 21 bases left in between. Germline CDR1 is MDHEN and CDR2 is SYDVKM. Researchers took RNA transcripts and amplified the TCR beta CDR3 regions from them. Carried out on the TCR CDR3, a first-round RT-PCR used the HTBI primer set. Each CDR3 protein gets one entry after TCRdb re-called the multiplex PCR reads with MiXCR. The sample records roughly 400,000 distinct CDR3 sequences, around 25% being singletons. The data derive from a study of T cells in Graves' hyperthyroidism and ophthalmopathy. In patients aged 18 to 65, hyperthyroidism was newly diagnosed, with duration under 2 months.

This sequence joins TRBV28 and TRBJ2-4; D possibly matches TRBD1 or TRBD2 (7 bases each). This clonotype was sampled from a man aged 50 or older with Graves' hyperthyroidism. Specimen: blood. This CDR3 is CASNRGLGGREYF. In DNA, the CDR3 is TGTGCCAGCAACAGGGGACTGGGGGGGCGGGAGTACTTC.